Below are 18 T cell receptor beta chains sequenced from a single sample in a study of T-cell reconstitution after alpha-beta-depleted transplantation in children. Preparation of the TCRbeta library was carried out with unique molecular identifiers. TCRdb reprocessed the PCR reads via MiXCR and lists one record per CDR3 protein. This sample has some 590,000 distinct CDR3 sequences, with about 10% found just once. The sample here was PBMCs from the stem cell graft donor, taken from the stem cell graft. The receptors were sampled from a human donor who donated a stem cell graft to a child with acute myeloid leukemia.

This clonotype was observed a handful of times. The chain joins TRBV7-3 to TRBJ1-2; D is possibly TRBD1 (6 bases). This CDR3 comprises 14 residues. Per the germline V gene, CDR1 is SGHTA and CDR2 is FQGTGA. V was shortened by 2 bases and J by 3 bases, with 10 bases between the two germline ends. The CDR3 nucleotides are TGTGCCAGCAGCTTAGCAGGGGCGGACTATGGCTACACCTTC. This codes for CASSLAGADYGYTF.

This clonotype was seen many times. V is TRBV4-1 and J is TRBJ2-1, with D unresolved. The CDR3 spans 14 residues. Germline lookup yields CDR1 MGHRA and CDR2 YSYEKL. V shed 0 bases and J shed 2 bases, with 5 bases lying between them. The CDR3 is CASSQDGAYNEQFF. The CDR3 nucleotides are TGCGCCAGCAGCCAAGATGGGGCCTACAATGAGCAGTTCTTC.

V usage is TRBV25-1 and J usage is TRBJ2-7; 11 bases are a match to TRBD2. V was pared by 1 base and J by 7 bases, with 9 bases of the junction left unmatched. Germline CDR1 and CDR2: MGHDK and SYGVNS. CDR3 length: 16 amino acids. The CDR3 loop reads CASSESGSGRAGEQYF. CDR3 nucleotide sequence: TGTGCCAGCAGTGAATCGGGTAGCGGGAGGGCCGGGGAGCAGTACTTC.

This clonotype was detected many times. This CDR3 reads CASRTLEGGIPEQFF. The CDR3 DNA follows: TGTGCCAGCAGGACCTTAGAGGGAGGAATTCCTGAGCAGTTCTTC. The V and J genes are TRBV27 and TRBJ2-1; the D gene is possibly TRBD2 (6 bases). Germline V gene lookup returns CDR1 MNHEY and CDR2 SMNVEV (reference sequence). This CDR3 comprises 15 residues. Deletions cut 6 bases from V and 9 bases from J, with 21 bases between.

V is TRBV6-5 and J is TRBJ2-2; 10 bases match TRBD1. The junction had 2 bases not matched to a gene; V was cut back by 2 bases and J by 2 bases. Germline lookup yields CDR1 MNHEY and CDR2 SVGAGI. The CDR3 totals 16 residues. In DNA form, the CDR3 reads TGTGCCAGCAGTTACGGGACAGGGGCCAACACCGGGGAGCTGTTTTTT. The encoded protein is CASSYGTGANTGELFF.

The V call is TRBV5-1, the J call TRBJ2-7; TRBD2 aligns across 8 bases. V lost 2 bases to trimming and J lost 3 bases; unmatched junction nucleotides: 4. This CDR3 contains 14 residues. The germline V gene encodes CDR1 SGHRS and CDR2 YFSETQ. The CDR3 sequence: CASSFSREGYEQYF. The CDR3 DNA sequence: TGCGCCAGCAGCTTCAGCCGGGAGGGCTACGAGCAGTACTTC.

In its sample, this clonotype was seen many times. J is TRBJ1-2 and V is TRBV6-6; TRBD1 might be the D (6 bases). V was cut by 2 bases and J by 8 bases, with 9 bases left in between. The CDR3 has 12 amino acids. Germline loops: CDR1 MNHNY, CDR2 SVGAGI (reference sequence). The CDR3 bases are TGTGCCAGCAGTTACGGGGGCGAGGGCTACACCTTC. Its protein is CASSYGGEGYTF.

This clonotype appeared a few times. The V and J genes are TRBV6-2 or TRBV6-3 and TRBJ2-1; D is perhaps TRBD2 (5 bases). The CDR3 consists of 13 residues. Trimming took off 6 bases at V and 10 bases at J, with 16 bases between the two ends. CDR1 and CDR2 from the germline V gene are MNHEY and SVGEGT. CDR3 sequence (DNA): TGTGCCAGCAGGGAAGAGCACAGACTAGAGCAGTTCTTC. It is translated as CASREEHRLEQFF.

V gene TRBV29-1 combines with J gene TRBJ1-2; D is unclear. The length of the CDR3 is 12 residues. Per the germline V gene, CDR1 is SQVTM and CDR2 is ANQGSEA. Trimming removed 0 bases at V and 6 bases at J, with 8 bases between. CDR3 residues: CSVEEGQDGYTF. CDR3 nucleotides: TGCAGCGTTGAAGAAGGGCAGGATGGCTACACCTTC.

This clonotype was observed many times. The chain combines TRBV6-5 with TRBJ2-7; D is undetermined. The CDR3 loop spans 13 amino acids. The V and J ends lost 3 bases and 4 bases respectively, with 10 bases between them. Germline-derived CDR1 and CDR2 are MNHEY and SVGAGI. The CDR3: CASSYGPGYEQYF. The CDR3, as DNA: TGTGCCAGCAGTTATGGGCCCGGGTACGAGCAGTACTTC.

The V and J genes are TRBV29-1 and TRBJ2-1, with 8 bases fitting TRBD1. This CDR3 has 16 residues. J was trimmed by 1 base and V by 0 bases; bases with no gene match: 5. The germline gives CDR1 SQVTM, CDR2 ANQGSEA. CDR3 sequence (DNA): TGCAGCGTTGAAGATTCAGGGGGCGCTTCCTACAATGAGCAGTTCTTC. It yields the protein CSVEDSGGASYNEQFF.

The chain couples TRBV27 to TRBJ2-2; TRBD1 aligns across 9 bases. Germline CDR1 MNHEY, CDR2 SMNVEV (reference sequence). V was pared by 3 bases and J by 4 bases, with 9 bases of the junction left unmatched. The CDR3 loop spans 17 amino acids. CDR3 loop: CASSFPRGQGSTGELFF. The CDR3 DNA is TGTGCCAGCAGTTTCCCTAGGGGACAGGGAAGCACCGGGGAGCTGTTTTTT.

This clonotype occurred many times. The chain links TRBV20-1 to TRBJ2-4, with D perhaps matching TRBD2 (7 bases). This CDR3 is built from 17 residues. V shed 5 bases and J shed 1 base, with 21 bases lying between them. Germline CDR1 is DFQATT and CDR2 is SNEGSKA (reference sequence). CDR3: CSARAAGAPTAKNIQYF. The CDR3 bases are TGCAGTGCTCGGGCGGCGGGGGCGCCGACGGCCAAAAACATTCAGTACTTC.

This clonotype occurred many times. The chain combines TRBV30 with TRBJ2-7; 7 nucleotides align to TRBD1. This CDR3 spans 12 amino acids. The junction had 6 bases not matched to a gene; V was cut back by 7 bases and J by 3 bases. Germline V gene data show CDR1 as GTSNPN and CDR2 as SVGIG (reference sequence). The DNA of the CDR3 is TGTGCCTTGGAACGGGACAGCTACGAGCAGTACTTC. Protein product: CALERDSYEQYF.

The CDR3 protein is CASSSSGGITEAFF. The CDR3, as DNA: TGTGCCAGCAGCTCCTCGGGAGGGATTACTGAAGCTTTCTTT. The V and J genes are TRBV7-8 and TRBJ1-1; D ambiguous. The V gene's germline CDR1 is SGHVS and CDR2 FQNEAQ. V shed 4 bases and J shed 5 bases, with 14 bases lying between them. The CDR3 runs 14 residues.

This clonotype showed up just a few times. The chain couples TRBV20-1 to TRBJ2-4, with 8 positions matching TRBD2. CDR3 size: 14 residues. Germline trimming cut 4 bases from V and 0 bases from J; bases unmatched to any gene: 2. Germline CDR1 and CDR2: DFQATT and SNEGSKA (reference sequence). CDR3 sequence (DNA): TGCAGTGCTACTCTAGCGGGAGCCAAAAACATTCAGTACTTC. Its protein is CSATLAGAKNIQYF.

The rearrangement links TRBV12-3 or TRBV12-4 to TRBJ1-5; D might be TRBD1 (5 bases). V was pared by 4 bases and J by 5 bases, with 15 bases between. This CDR3 comprises 15 residues. Here the CDR3 DNA reads TGTGCCAGCAGTTCGGCAGGCCGGGGGGATCAGCCCCAGCATTTT. Translated, it gives CASSSAGRGDQPQHF.

CDR3 loop: CATSRDLRAGGSEQFF. Written as DNA, the CDR3 is TGTGCCACCAGCAGAGATCTACGAGCGGGAGGAAGTGAGCAGTTCTTC. This chain uses TRBV15 with TRBJ2-1; TRBD2 matches 9 bases. The CDR3 has 16 amino acids. Trimming removed 0 bases from V and 9 bases from J; junction bases left unmatched: 9. In germline, CDR1 is LNHNV, CDR2 YYDKDF (reference sequence).